The table lists the clone carrying this TCR beta chain with a few counts. The antigen is undetermined. The conserved phenylalanine or tryptophan normally closing the CDR3 is absent here, so this likely arose from a read error. These data are taken from a study of neurological immune-mediated disorders. Study outcomes and limitations: One related-CDR3 cluster, identified by phylogenetic grouping, held the repertoires of 18 of 34 multiple sclerosis patients and was a possible signature.

Trimming cost V 6 bases and J 5 bases, with 10 bases left between them. The CDR3 extends over 13 amino acids. From 15-18 subjects, over 180 million TCR-beta sequences were obtained in each sequencing run. A single record per CDR3 protein comes from TCRdb applying MiXCR to the 5' RACE reads. This table has tens of thousands of distinct CDR3 sequences, over 2% appearing once. Sample: PBMCs. The rearrangement links TRBV12-3 or TRBV12-4 to TRBJ2-2, with D unresolved. This TCR was sampled from a man in his forties or fifties with multiple sclerosis. The CDR3 reads CASSAVKTGELFI. Here the CDR3 DNA reads TGTGCCAGCAGCGCCGTCAAGACCGGGGAGCTGTTTATT.